This T cell receptor (beta chain) appears in the sequencing data of a study of shared clonotypes between healthy human individuals (dated by TCRdb to 2020 to 2021). About the study as a whole: The cohort included a few men and two women between 18 and 49 years of age. Libraries were prepared and TCR repertoires were sequenced by different laboratories using diverse techniques, in order to increase sequencing depth and limit assay-specific biases. For each donor, CD4 naive and CD4 memory were each run on three plates, CD8 naive on two plates, and CD8 memory on one plate. The study deeply sequenced blood TCR repertoires of about five healthy adults to estimate repertoire size and the extent of clonotype sharing between individuals. Leukapheresis yielded between about 0.9 and 9 billion PBMCs per donor.

The paper as a whole reports these results and caveats: Across a handful of donors, approximately 5% of naive CD4, roughly 3.4% of naive CD8, 2% to 2.5% of memory CD4, and under 0.45% of memory CD8 clonotypes were shared. Pairwise subsampling indicated that sequencing depth was expected to affect the degree of clonotype sharing among donors. Higher generation probabilities were observed for clonotypes shared by all four sorted-subset donors than for non-shared clonotypes. Sampling was restricted to blood, and TCR repertoires in tissues likely differ from the TCR repertoires found in blood. Rarefaction of sorted-subset datasets indicated incomplete sequencing despite the large sequencing depth. Because the study included a small number of donors, the genetic and exposure-history diversity represented was limited. Naive subsets generally had larger estimated clonotype richness than memory subsets.

The donors were healthy, HIV-negative adults with no recently reported acute infections or vaccinations. Only Caucasian adults living in Nashville, Tennessee, USA were represented among the donors. CD4+ T cells were enriched by magnetic negative selection; naive cells were then positively selected on CD45RA, and the negative fraction formed the memory subset. Blood was obtained by leukapheresis, after which PBMCs were separated by Ficoll-Histopaque density gradient centrifugation and cryopreserved in liquid nitrogen vapor phase. Analytical flow cytometry was used to check the purity and quantity of each magnetically sorted T cell population. From each sorted fraction, genomic DNA was isolated and quantified by UV absorbance on a Nanodrop 2000c. Using the deep immunoSEQ assay, multiplex PCR amplified TCR CDR3 regions from genomic DNA. Extracted genomic DNA from each cell subset was distributed evenly across all wells of several immunoSEQ 96-well plates, and each plate was treated as a replicate. For sorted subsets, each replicate PCR was loaded with approximately 190 ng genomic DNA, equivalent to roughly 30,000 T cell genomes. Purified libraries were measured with a Qubit 3.0 fluorometer, size-checked on a Bioanalyzer 2100, and measured again with the KAPA Library Quantification kit. Every immunoSEQ 96-well plate was sequenced on a dedicated single-read 150-cycle Illumina NextSeq 550 flow cell. The published analysis was carried out like this. Because the immunoSEQ output held only junctional sequences and lacked quality scores, the filtering could not match the filtering applied to full-length reads. Sequences were annotated with PyIR, a Python wrapper for IgBLAST v1.9, and V/J genes and CDR3 were assigned using IMGT germline references. Reads with weak V/J assignments (E-value above 1e-6), missing CDR3, stop codons, out-of-frame junctions, or ambiguous translated residues were removed. V3J clonotypes were defined by identical inferred V gene, J gene, and CDR3 amino acid sequence. The percentage overlap between two repertoires was calculated by dividing the number of shared unique clonotypes by the size of the smaller repertoire. Repertoire richness was assessed with RTK rarefaction, the Chao1 estimator, and Recon v2.1 estimates of unobserved clonotypes. OLGA was used to compute generation probabilities for all TCRbeta clonotypes that the gDNA method yielded from a handful of donors. Held by TCRdb, this immuneACCESS table contains in-frame sequences only and omits some clones. Under half of the omission traces to an unresolved V gene where checked; the cause of the rest is unknown. The DNA was the basis for D and trimming; V, J and clone size are from that table. For this sample there are approximately 2.5 million clones; 90% to 95% appear just once. The ten largest account for about 0.13% of the sample.

The CDR3 spans 13 residues, from the cysteine through the phenylalanine. This entry keeps only the CDR3 DNA: 39 bases, framed from base 1. Reading the germline V gene gives CDR1 SNHLY and CDR2 FYNNEI. V lost 1 base and J lost 6 bases; the stretch between them is 9 bases long. With regard to this clone: Its recognized antigen is unknown. Base quality data are lacking; no much larger clone is found one base away.

The receptor comes from a man younger than 35 in good health. The V gene is TRBV2 and the J gene is TRBJ2-5, with a tentative D gene TRBD1 over 6 matching bases. The specimen was naive CD4+ T cells sorted from blood. In light of the paper, this sample's cell subset or site label describes: CD45RA+ positively selected. The sequence in DNA is TGTGCCAGCAGTGAAGGGCAGGGGCAGACCCAGTACTTC. Its translation reads: CASSEGQGQTQYF. Beyond the CDR3, the reference TRBV2 and TRBJ2-5 genes provide the residues; the full variable domain reads: EPEVTQTPSHQVTQMGQEVILRCVPISNHLYFYWYRQILGQKVEFLVSFYNNEISEKSEIFDDQFSVERPDGSNFTLKIRSTKLEDSAMYFCASSEGQGQTQYFGPGTRLLVL.